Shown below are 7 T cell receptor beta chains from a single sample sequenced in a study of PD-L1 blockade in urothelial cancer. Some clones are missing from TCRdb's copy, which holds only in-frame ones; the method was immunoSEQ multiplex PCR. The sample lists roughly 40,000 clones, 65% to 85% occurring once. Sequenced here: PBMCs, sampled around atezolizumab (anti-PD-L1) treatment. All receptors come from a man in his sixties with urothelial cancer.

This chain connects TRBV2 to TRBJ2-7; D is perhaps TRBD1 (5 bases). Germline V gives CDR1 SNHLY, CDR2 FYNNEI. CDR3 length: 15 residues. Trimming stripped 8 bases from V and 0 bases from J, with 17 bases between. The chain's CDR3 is CASGRGTLSSYEQYF. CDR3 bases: TGTGCCAGCGGAAGGGGCACCTTAAGCTCCTACGAGCAGTACTTC.

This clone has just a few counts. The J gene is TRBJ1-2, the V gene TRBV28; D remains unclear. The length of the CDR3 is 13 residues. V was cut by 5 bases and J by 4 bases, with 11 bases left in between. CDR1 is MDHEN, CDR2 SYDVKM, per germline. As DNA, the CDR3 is TGTGCCAGCAGTCACCGAGGGTTCTATGGCTACACCTTC. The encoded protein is CASSHRGFYGYTF.

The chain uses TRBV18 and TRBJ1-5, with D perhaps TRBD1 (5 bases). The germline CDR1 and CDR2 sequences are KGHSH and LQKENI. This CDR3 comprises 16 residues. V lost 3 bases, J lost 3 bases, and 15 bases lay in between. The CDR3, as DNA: TGTGCCAGCTCACCCGCGGGGGGTGGAAACAATCAGCCCCAGCATTTT. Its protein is CASSPAGGGNNQPQHF.

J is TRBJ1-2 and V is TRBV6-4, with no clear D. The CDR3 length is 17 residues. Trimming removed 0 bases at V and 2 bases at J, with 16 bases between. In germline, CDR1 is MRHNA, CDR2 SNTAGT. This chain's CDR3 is CASSDSWFRNSNYGYTF. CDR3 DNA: TGTGCCAGCAGTGACTCCTGGTTCAGGAACTCAAACTATGGCTACACCTTC.

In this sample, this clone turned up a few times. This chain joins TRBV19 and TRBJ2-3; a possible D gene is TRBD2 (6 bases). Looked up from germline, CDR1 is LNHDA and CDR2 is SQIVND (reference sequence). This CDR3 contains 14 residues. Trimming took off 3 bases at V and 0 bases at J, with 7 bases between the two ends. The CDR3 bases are TGTGCCAGTAGTATCGGGACTAGCACAGATACGCAGTATTTT. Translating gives CASSIGTSTDTQYF.

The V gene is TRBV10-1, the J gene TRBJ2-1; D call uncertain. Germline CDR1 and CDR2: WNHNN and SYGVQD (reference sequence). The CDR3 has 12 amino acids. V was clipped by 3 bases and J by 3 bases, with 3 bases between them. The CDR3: CASSDYYNEQFF. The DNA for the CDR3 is TGCGCCAGCAGTGACTACTACAATGAGCAGTTCTTC.

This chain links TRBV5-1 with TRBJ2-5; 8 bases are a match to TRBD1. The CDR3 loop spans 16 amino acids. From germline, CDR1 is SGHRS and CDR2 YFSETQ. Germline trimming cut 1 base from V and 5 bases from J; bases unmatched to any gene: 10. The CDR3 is CASSLSIQGGWETQYF. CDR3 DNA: TGCGCCAGCAGCTTGTCTATACAGGGGGGCTGGGAGACCCAGTACTTC. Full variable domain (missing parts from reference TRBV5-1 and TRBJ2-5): KAGVTQTPRYLIKTRGQQVTLSCSPISGHRSVSWYQQTPGQGLQFLFEYFSETQRNKGNFPGRFSGRQFSNSRSEMNVSTLELGDSALYLCASSLSIQGGWETQYFGPGTRLLVL.